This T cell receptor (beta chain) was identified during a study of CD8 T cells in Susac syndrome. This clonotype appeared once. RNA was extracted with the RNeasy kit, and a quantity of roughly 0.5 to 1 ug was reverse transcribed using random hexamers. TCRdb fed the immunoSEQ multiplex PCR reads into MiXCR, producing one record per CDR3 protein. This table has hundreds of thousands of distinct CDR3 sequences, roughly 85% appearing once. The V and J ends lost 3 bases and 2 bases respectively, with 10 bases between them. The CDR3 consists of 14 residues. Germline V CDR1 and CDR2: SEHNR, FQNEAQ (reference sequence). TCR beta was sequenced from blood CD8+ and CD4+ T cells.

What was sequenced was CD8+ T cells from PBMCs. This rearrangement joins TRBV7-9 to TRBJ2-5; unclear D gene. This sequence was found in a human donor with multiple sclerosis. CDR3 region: CASSLELLQETQYF. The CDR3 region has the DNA TGTGCCAGCAGCTTGGAGCTGCTACAAGAGACCCAGTACTTC.